This T cell receptor (beta chain) was captured by sequencing in a study of cytomegalovirus exposure and HLA in healthy donors. Though probably carrying unrecorded immune exposures, donors were nominally healthy at sampling. Concerning this clone: Its specificity is unknown.

Study results and limitations: There were 150 to 200 TCR beta chains listed as cytomegalovirus-associated. TCR beta sequences numbering around 15,000 were associated with HLA alleles at 0.05 false discovery rate in a later analysis. Immune exposure information comprised only CMV serostatus.

PCR amplification relied on 60 Vbeta primers (plus 13 Jbeta primers). Libraries were prepared by immunoSEQ multiplex PCR; TCRdb keeps only in-frame clonotypes and omits some of them. The sample has 100,000 to 150,000 clones; more than 65% are singletons. J lost 0 bases, V lost 7 bases, and 5 bases had no gene match. In germline, CDR1 is LNHDA, CDR2 SQIVND (reference sequence). CDR3 length equals 15 residues. The receptor's source is a male donor in good health and CMV-seropositive. The chain has TRBV19 and TRBJ2-3; TRBD1 agrees at 9 bases. Sequencing was done on a sample of PBMCs. CDR3 protein: CASTLDRGSTDTQYF. The DNA for the CDR3 is TGTGCCAGTACCCTGGACAGGGGTAGCACAGATACGCAGTATTTT. Complete variable domain (other parts from reference TRBV19 and TRBJ2-3): DGGITQSPKYLFRKEGQNVTLSCEQNLNHDAMYWYRQDPGQGLRLIYYSQIVNDFQKGDIAEGYSVSREKKESFPLTVTSAQKNPTAFYLCASTLDRGSTDTQYFGPGTRLTVL.